One sample yielded the 9 T cell receptor beta chains listed below, sequenced in a study of regulatory T cells in long-lasting Graves disease. Stated time point: newly diagnosed GD, antithyroid drugs for less than 3 months. From RNA extracted from PBMCs, the TCR library was made. Arm-PCR of CDR3 regions and iRepertoire HTBI primers were used to build TCR beta libraries. TCRdb re-derived calls from the multiplex PCR reads in MiXCR, one entry per CDR3 protein. There are around 250,000 distinct CDR3 sequences in the sample; 15% to 20% occur only once, and roughly a fifth lies in the top ten. The sample was peripheral blood mononuclear cells (PBMCs), taken at new diagnosis, from a patient treated with antithyroid drugs. Source of these receptors: a female donor with Graves disease.

CDR3 sequence reads: CASSLQPGLGPDTQYF. For the CDR3, the DNA is TGTGCCAGCAGCTTGCAGCCGGGACTAGGGCCAGATACGCAGTATTTT. The rearrangement joins TRBV7-3 to TRBJ2-3, with 8 bases identical to TRBD2. This CDR3 has 16 amino acids. J lost 4 bases, V lost 3 bases, and 9 bases had no gene match. The germline V gene encodes CDR1 SGHTA and CDR2 FQGTGA.

The table lists this clonotype with many counts. V is TRBV27 and J is TRBJ2-1; 11 positions agree with TRBD2. Germline assignment: CDR1 MNHEY and CDR2 SMNVEV (reference sequence). Trimming removed 6 bases from V and 4 bases from J; junction bases left unmatched: 11. The CDR3 runs to 17 residues. The DNA for the CDR3 is TGTGCCAGCAGCTTTAGAGTGGGACTAGCGGATTACAATGAGCAGTTCTTC. Translation: CASSFRVGLADYNEQFF.

The chain has TRBV7-2 and TRBJ1-1, with D perhaps TRBD1 (6 bases). Trimming stripped 5 bases from V and 4 bases from J, with 17 bases between. The germline V gene has CDR1 SGHTA and CDR2 FQGNSA. The CDR3 sequence is 15 residues long. The CDR3 reads CASSPTGWGLTEAFF. The CDR3 DNA reads TGTGCCAGCAGCCCCACCGGGTGGGGGCTCACTGAAGCTTTCTTT.

About this clonotype: This may come from a read error, since a much larger clone is one base off. This chain uses TRBV7-9 with TRBJ2-3; D uncertain. V was shortened by 3 bases and J by 1 base, with 14 bases between the two germline ends. This CDR3 contains 16 residues. Germline values: CDR1 SEHNR, CDR2 FQNEAQ (reference sequence). CDR3 coding DNA: TGTGCCAGCAGCTTTGATAGAACTACCGGCACAGATACGCAGTATTTT. As protein: CASSFDRTTGTDTQYF.

This clonotype has at least ten counts. The chain links TRBV29-1 to TRBJ1-1; TRBD1 might be the D (5 bases). The CDR3 consists of 14 residues. The germline V gene encodes CDR1 SQVTM and CDR2 ANQGSEA. V was trimmed by 3 bases and J by 0 bases, leaving 11 bases between them. The CDR3 coding sequence is TGCAGCGTTGAGTCCGGACAAGTGAACACTGAAGCTTTCTTT. This encodes CSVESGQVNTEAFF.

This clonotype was seen ten or more times. This sequence joins TRBV20-1 and TRBJ2-1; 10 bases match TRBD2. V lost 8 bases to trimming and J lost 8 bases; unmatched junction nucleotides: 12. CDR1 and CDR2 from the germline V gene are DFQATT and SNEGSKA (reference sequence). The CDR3 totals 14 residues. The CDR3, as DNA: TGCAGTCTTAGGGGGTCTAGCGGGAGCGATGAGCAGTTCTTC. Translation gives CSLRGSSGSDEQFF.

In its sample, this clonotype was seen many times. CDR3 loop: CATSRAGHRGYTF. CDR3 coding DNA: TGTGCCACCAGCAGAGCGGGACATCGAGGCTACACCTTC. J is TRBJ1-2 and V is TRBV15; a weak D match, TRBD1 (6 bases). The CDR3 contains 13 residues. V dropped 1 base and J dropped 8 bases, with 11 bases sitting between them. Germline V lookup: CDR1 LNHNV, CDR2 YYDKDF (reference sequence).

This clonotype was recorded many times. The gene calls are TRBV11-3 and TRBJ2-3, with 15 bases that match TRBD2. The germline V gene encodes CDR1 SGHNT and CDR2 YENEEA. CDR3 size: 16 residues. V lost 5 bases and J lost 2; bases outside the gene matches: 2. The CDR3 region is CASSRTSGRDTDTQYF. In DNA form, the CDR3 reads TGTGCCAGCAGCCGGACTAGCGGGAGGGACACAGATACGCAGTATTTT.

This clonotype has ten or more counts. The rearrangement uses TRBV27 and TRBJ2-5; the D gene is possibly TRBD2 (6 bases). This CDR3 contains 11 residues. Germline CDR1 is MNHEY and CDR2 is SMNVEV (reference sequence). The germline V and J ends were trimmed by 8 bases and 5 bases, with 9 bases remaining between them. The CDR3 region has the DNA TGTGCCAGCGGACGGGAGGAGACCCAGTACTTC. It translates to CASGREETQYF.